The 15 T cell receptor beta chains reported below all come from one sample, sequenced in a study of monozygotic twins with inflammatory bowel disease. Reanalyzing the 5' RACE reads, TCRdb keeps one entry per CDR3 protein, without DNA. Recorded for this sample: 300,000 to 400,000 distinct CDR3 sequences. The material sequenced was blood. Receptors originate from a human donor with ulcerative colitis or Crohn's disease, or a healthy co-twin of an affected twin (not recorded which).

V gene TRBV7-2 combines with J gene TRBJ2-5; there is no DNA to check the TCRdb D call of TRBD2. The CDR3 totals 17 residues. Per germline, CDR1 SGHTA and CDR2 FQGNSA. The CDR3 is CASSLARTSGGRETQYF.

The chain carries TRBV12-3 or TRBV12-4 and TRBJ1-5. This CDR3 spans 14 amino acids. The CDR3 reads CASSLGLSRGPQHF.

J is TRBJ1-2 and V is TRBV25-1; TCRdb reports TRBD1, a call that lacks DNA to check it against. The CDR3 runs to 15 residues. Germline V gene data show CDR1 as MGHDK and CDR2 as SYGVNS. CDR3 sequence: CASSECQTEDYGYTF.

CDR3 sequence reads: CASSLTSGASTDTQYF. The V call is TRBV5-1, the J call TRBJ2-3; as DNA is missing, the TRBD2 call by TCRdb cannot be tested. The CDR3 has 16 amino acids. CDR1 is SGHRS and CDR2 is YFSETQ in the germline V gene.

The chain is built from TRBV19 and TRBJ2-1; with no DNA, the TCRdb D assignment of TRBD2 cannot be verified. Looked up from germline, CDR1 is LNHDA and CDR2 is SQIVND (reference sequence). The CDR3 totals 14 residues. CDR3: CASSSHAGDNEQFF.

The chain carries TRBV30 and TRBJ2-7; the D call of TRBD2 rests on TCRdb alone, since no DNA is present to check it. From germline, CDR1 is GTSNPN and CDR2 SVGIG (reference sequence). The CDR3 length is 13 residues. The CDR3 spells CAWSPGLPYEQYF.

The V and J genes are TRBV4-3 and TRBJ2-1; there is no DNA to check the TCRdb D call of TRBD2. This CDR3 has 17 residues. Per the germline V gene, CDR1 is LGHNA and CDR2 is YSLEER. The CDR3 loop is CASSQELSRGAGGWQFF.

V gene TRBV5-1 combines with J gene TRBJ2-6; the D call of TRBD2 rests on TCRdb alone, since no DNA is present to check it. Germline CDR1 is SGHRS and CDR2 is YFSETQ. This CDR3 comprises 17 residues. The chain's CDR3 is CASSFSQGSAGANVLTF.

The chain employs TRBV7-3 and TRBJ2-3. Germline assignment: CDR1 SGHTA and CDR2 FQGTGA. This CDR3 has 12 residues. CDR3 protein: CASSLKGDTQYF.

V is TRBV4-1 and J is TRBJ1-2; TCRdb's D call, TRBD1, is unchecked because there is no DNA. CDR3 length: 14 residues. The germline gives CDR1 MGHRA, CDR2 YSYEKL. The CDR3 spells CASSQDGDSLGYTF.

The V and J genes are TRBV12-3 or TRBV12-4 and TRBJ2-5; the D gene TCRdb calls, TRBD1, cannot be checked with no DNA. The CDR3 sequence is 14 residues long. CDR3 amino acids: CASSFRATEETQYF.

CDR3 region: CASSPPSGAETQYF. The chain joins TRBV5-1 to TRBJ2-5; TCRdb reports TRBD2, a call that lacks DNA to check it against. Looked up from germline, CDR1 is SGHRS and CDR2 is YFSETQ. The CDR3 extends over 14 amino acids.

The CDR3 spells CAISDSPGTGNTEAFF. The V and J genes are TRBV10-3 and TRBJ1-1; without DNA, the TCRdb call of TRBD1 cannot be checked. The CDR3 length is 16 residues. Germline loops: CDR1 ENHRY, CDR2 SYGVKD.

V and J are TRBV4-1 and TRBJ2-7; TCRdb designates TRBD2, a call that cannot be tested without DNA. Germline lookup yields CDR1 MGHRA and CDR2 YSYEKL. The CDR3 has 14 amino acids. The CDR3 here is CASSHPAGGNEQYF.

The CDR3 loop is CASSYSVEGAEQYF. The chain recombines TRBV6-2 or TRBV6-3 with TRBJ2-7; TCRdb's D call of TRBD1 is untestable without DNA. Germline V gene lookup returns CDR1 MNHEY and CDR2 SVGEGT. This CDR3 has 14 residues.